This is a list of T cell receptor beta chains from one sample in a study of memory B cells and T cells in multiple sclerosis. Antigens of these TCRs are unknown. Only in-frame clones appear in the TCRdb table, and some are missing; sequencing was by immunoSEQ multiplex PCR. This table has 32,000 or so clones, more than 70% appearing once. Material: PBMCs from blood kept in culture. The origin of the receptors is a human donor with multiple sclerosis. Both conserved end residues are part of each CDR3. D genes are given only for firm matches. Not all rows give a size; the values are once, few, many and, for expanded clones, a class.

d_gene	abundance	j_gene	v_gene	CDR3aa	CDR3nt
-	-	TRBJ2-5	TRBV20-1	CSAGLQETQYF	TGCAGTGCTGGACTCCAAGAGACCCAGTACTTC
-	-	TRBJ1-6	TRBV5-6	CASSSWGSPLHF	TGTGCCAGCAGCTCGTGGGGTTCACCCCTCCACTTT
-	-	TRBJ2-3	TRBV27	CASSLYATDTQYF	TGTGCCAGCAGTTTATATGCCACAGATACGCAGTATTTT
-	-	TRBJ2-2	TRBV21-1	CASSPTTTGTGELFF	TGTGCCAGCAGCCCTACCACTACCGGGACCGGGGAGCTGTTTTTT
-	-	TRBJ2-7	TRBV1	CTSSQVFGDTLFYEQYF	TGCACCAGCAGCCAAGTGTTCGGGGACACACTCTTCTACGAGCAGTACTTC
-	once	TRBJ2-3	TRBV11-3	CASSFRGDTQYF	TGTGCCAGCAGCTTCAGGGGAGATACGCAGTATTTT
-	once	TRBJ2-1	TRBV30	CAFQEGAASYNEQFF	TGTGCCTTCCAGGAAGGGGCAGCGTCCTACAATGAGCAGTTCTTC
-	-	TRBJ2-3	TRBV5-8	CASSLSVPGTDTQYF	TGTGCCAGCAGCTTGTCAGTTCCCGGCACAGATACGCAGTATTTT
-	-	TRBJ1-1	TRBV2	CASKENMNTEAFF	TGTGCCAGCAAGGAGAATATGAACACTGAAGCTTTCTTT
-	-	TRBJ1-2	TRBV5-1	CASSSGHWEAYGYTF	TGCGCCAGCAGTTCCGGACATTGGGAGGCCTATGGCTACACCTTC
TRBD1	-	TRBJ1-1	TRBV5-1	CASKTGGGMNTEAFF	TGCGCCAGTAAGACAGGGGGCGGGATGAACACTGAAGCTTTCTTT
TRBD2	-	TRBJ2-5	TRBV30	CAWGLAGGSEETQYF	TGTGCCTGGGGACTAGCGGGAGGGAGCGAGGAGACCCAGTACTTC
-	-	TRBJ1-5	TRBV21-1	CARSPSPGGNGNQPQHF	TGTGCCAGGAGCCCTTCCCCGGGGGGGAACGGCAATCAGCCCCAGCATTTT
-	-	TRBJ1-5	TRBV27	CASRPQGRGNQPQHF	TGTGCCAGCAGACCTCAGGGAAGGGGCAATCAGCCCCAGCATTTT